These T cell receptor beta chains were read from a single sample in a study of OX40 agonist ivuxolimab in advanced cancers. TCRdb's table, derived via immunoSEQ multiplex PCR, lists solely in-frame clones and lacks some. The sample holds roughly 60,000 clones, 85% seen once. The material sequenced was CD4+ or CD8+ T cells sorted from blood, taken in a trial of the OX40 agonist ivuxolimab. These receptors originate from an adult with an advanced solid tumor such as melanoma, head and neck, liver or kidney cancer. CDR3s include the opening cysteine and the closing phenylalanine or tryptophan. Each record gives: V gene, D gene, clone size, J gene, CDR3 protein, CDR3 DNA. The D gene is left open where the match is weak. Some rows have no size entry. The others give once, few or many, or a class for an expanded clone.

>TRBV19|-|once|TRBJ2-2
CAARNVGGRELFF
TGTGCCGCACGGAATGTGGGTGGCCGGGAGCTGTTTTTT
>TRBV5-4|TRBD1|-|TRBJ2-7
CASSLGTGGRYEQYF
TGTGCCAGCAGCTTGGGCACAGGGGGTCGCTACGAGCAGTACTTC
>TRBV12-5|-|-|TRBJ1-5
CASAMAPGCNQPQHF
TGTGCTAGTGCCATGGCCCCTGGGTGCAATCAGCCCCAGCATTTT
>TRBV10-2|-|-|TRBJ2-2
CASSGVTIERNGELFF
TGCGCCAGCAGTGGGGTGACCATTGAGAGGAACGGGGAGCTGTTTTTT
>TRBV2|-|few|TRBJ1-5
CASSDLGVSNQPQHF
TGTGCCAGCAGTGACTTGGGCGTTAGCAATCAGCCCCAGCATTTT
>TRBV9|TRBD2|-|TRBJ2-3
CASSVAKNPSGNTDTQYF
TGTGCCAGCAGCGTCGCGAAGAATCCTAGCGGGAACACAGATACGCAGTATTTT
>TRBV2|-|-|TRBJ2-5
CASTERDRTQETQYF
TGTGCCAGCACCGAGCGGGACAGGACACAAGAGACCCAGTACTTC
>TRBV28|-|-|TRBJ1-1
CASNQGRRGMRGTEAFF
TGTGCCAGCAATCAAGGGCGAAGGGGCATGAGGGGGACTGAAGCTTTCTTT
>TRBV6-5|-|-|TRBJ2-7
CASSYSASEYEQYF
TGTGCCAGCAGTTACTCGGCTAGCGAGTACGAGCAGTACTTC
>TRBV15|-|-|TRBJ1-2
CATSRDPTDGYGYTF
TGTGCCACCAGCAGAGATCCGACAGACGGCTATGGCTACACCTTC
>TRBV28|-|-|TRBJ2-3
CASSRLVLGTTDTQYF
TGTGCCAGCAGTCGACTAGTTCTAGGGACCACAGATACGCAGTATTTT
>TRBV9|TRBD1|once|TRBJ2-1
CASSAGTGLAEQFF
TGTGCCAGCAGCGCCGGGACAGGGTTAGCTGAGCAGTTCTTC
>TRBV6-4|TRBD1|-|TRBJ1-5
CASSDPGWTGHSPQHF
TGTGCCAGCAGTGACCCTGGATGGACAGGACACAGCCCCCAGCATTTT
>TRBV19|-|-|TRBJ1-1
CASSKTGNTEAFF
TGTGCCAGTAGCAAGACAGGGAACACTGAAGCTTTCTTT
>TRBV4-1|-|-|TRBJ1-3
CASSQEAAGNTIYF
TGCGCCAGCAGCCAGGAGGCAGCCGGAAACACCATATATTTT
>TRBV27|TRBD1|once|TRBJ1-1
CASTRQGNTEAFF
TGTGCCAGCACCCGACAGGGCAACACTGAAGCTTTCTTT
>TRBV19|-|-|TRBJ1-5
CPPVIRGSSNQPQHF
TGTCCCCCAGTAATCAGGGGCAGTAGCAATCAGCCCCAGCATTTT
>TRBV2|-|-|TRBJ1-3
CASSQTTVSGNTIYF
TGTGCCAGCAGTCAAACTACGGTCTCTGGAAACACCATATATTTT
>TRBV7-6|-|-|TRBJ2-7
CASSLAGPGVGSLAGEQYF
TGTGCCAGCAGCTTAGCAGGGCCAGGGGTTGGTAGCCTAGCCGGGGAGCAGTACTTC
>TRBV9|-|-|TRBJ2-1
CASSASGTLHNEQFF
TGTGCCAGCAGCGCCAGCGGGACACTTCACAATGAGCAGTTCTTC
>TRBV2|-|once|TRBJ2-7
CASRASSSYEQYF
TGTGCCAGTCGGGCCTCAAGCTCCTACGAGCAGTACTTC
>TRBV7-2|TRBD2|few|TRBJ2-7
CASSPLAGAGEQYF
TGTGCCAGCAGCCCGTTAGCGGGAGCTGGCGAGCAGTACTTC
>TRBV28|-|-|TRBJ2-7
CASSLEQGSYEQYF
TGTGCCAGCAGTTTAGAACAGGGCTCCTACGAGCAGTACTTC
>TRBV30|-|-|TRBJ1-1
CAWRAPSRTVMNTEAFF
TGTGCCTGGAGAGCGCCTTCCCGGACAGTAATGAACACTGAAGCTTTCTTT
>TRBV6-6|-|-|TRBJ2-2
CASSTDPVTGELFF
TGTGCCAGCAGTACGGACCCGGTCACCGGGGAGCTGTTTTTT
>TRBV28|TRBD2|-|TRBJ2-1
CASSASGILYNEQFF
TGTGCCAGCAGTGCTAGCGGAATTCTTTACAATGAGCAGTTCTTC
>TRBV7-9|-|-|TRBJ1-4
CASSSLFPSGGGVNEKLFF
TGTGCCAGCAGCTCCCTCTTCCCGTCAGGTGGGGGAGTTAATGAAAAACTGTTTTTT
>TRBV11-2|TRBD2|-|TRBJ2-3
CASSLDWAGAADTQYF
TGTGCCAGCAGCCTGGACTGGGCGGGAGCGGCGGATACGCAGTATTTT
>TRBV2|TRBD1|-|TRBJ2-2
CASIQGASGELFF
TGTGCCAGCATACAGGGGGCGTCCGGGGAGCTGTTTTTT
>TRBV6-1|TRBD1|once|TRBJ2-7
CASRGTGGRQYEQYF
TGTGCCAGCAGGGGGACAGGGGGAAGGCAATACGAGCAGTACTTC
>TRBV7-3|-|-|TRBJ2-7
CASSYPGQLNYEQYF
TGTGCCAGCAGCTATCCCGGACAGCTTAACTACGAGCAGTACTTC
>TRBV2|-|once|TRBJ1-3
CASRGGFSGNTIYF
TGTGCCAGCAGGGGGGGGTTCTCTGGAAACACCATATATTTT
>TRBV5-1|-|-|TRBJ2-1
CASSLELANSYNEQFF
TGCGCCAGCAGCTTGGAGCTAGCGAACTCCTACAATGAGCAGTTCTTC
>TRBV11-2|TRBD2|-|TRBJ2-3
CASSLVRGGARDTQYF
TGTGCCAGCAGCTTAGTTCGGGGGGGGGCCCGAGATACGCAGTATTTT
>TRBV2|-|-|TRBJ1-1
CASGRDPMSTEAFF
TGTGCCAGCGGCCGGGACCCCATGAGCACTGAAGCTTTCTTT
>TRBV7-2|-|few|TRBJ1-2
CASSFSTDNYGYTF
TGTGCCAGCAGCTTTTCGACAGATAACTATGGCTACACCTTC
>TRBV7-8|-|once|TRBJ1-3
CASSKGQSSGNTIYF
TGTGCCAGCAGCAAAGGACAGAGCTCTGGAAACACCATATATTTT
>TRBV7-9|-|-|TRBJ2-5
CASSPSRDWETQYF
TGTGCCAGCAGCCCGTCCCGTGATTGGGAGACCCAGTACTTC
>TRBV10-3|TRBD1|-|TRBJ2-7
CAISEYTGAGEQYF
TGTGCCATCAGTGAGTATACAGGGGCGGGCGAGCAGTACTTC
>TRBV27|TRBD2|-|TRBJ2-7
CASRPSGSFYEQYF
TGTGCCAGCAGACCTAGCGGGAGCTTCTACGAGCAGTACTTC
>TRBV19|TRBD1|-|TRBJ1-1
CASAGQGATEAFF
TGTGCCAGTGCGGGACAGGGGGCTACTGAAGCTTTCTTT
>TRBV9|TRBD1|-|TRBJ2-7
CASSVDRGAYEQYF
TGTGCCAGCAGCGTTGACAGGGGGGCCTACGAGCAGTACTTC
>TRBV28|-|-|TRBJ1-1
CASSLFGRWVNTEAFF
TGTGCCAGCAGTTTATTTGGCAGGTGGGTGAACACTGAAGCTTTCTTT
>TRBV10-3|-|-|TRBJ2-7
CAISSMLGDEQYF
TGTGCCATCAGTTCCATGTTAGGCGACGAGCAGTACTTC